The clone carrying this TCR beta chain occurred a few times. Its antigen is not identified. As for time point: newly diagnosed GD, antithyroid drugs for less than 3 months. Following extraction of RNA from PBMCs, that RNA was used to make the TCR library. CDR3 regions were amplified by Arm-PCR using iRepertoire HTBI primers to build TCR beta libraries. TCRdb re-called the multiplex PCR reads with MiXCR, one entry per CDR3 protein. The table shows about 560,000 distinct CDR3 sequences, with more than 15% occurring only once. This entry is derived from a study of regulatory T cells in long-lasting Graves disease. Study findings and constraints: Rather than thyroid tissue, only peripheral blood underwent study. Persistent patients shared more public clonotypes (approximately 2,700) than newly diagnosed patients (around 910).

The same data also contributed to another study, on T cells in Graves' hyperthyroidism and ophthalmopathy. Per that paper: The study used the HTBI primer set for a first-round RT-PCR of the TCR CDR3.

This TCR derives from a man aged 18 to 35 with Graves disease. This specimen was peripheral blood mononuclear cells (PBMCs), taken at new diagnosis, from a patient treated with antithyroid drugs.

CDR3 DNA sequence: TGCAGTGCTAGCCAGGGGGTGAAGGATGGCTACACCTTC. It is translated as CSASQGVKDGYTF. This chain connects TRBV20-1 to TRBJ1-2; 7 positions match TRBD1. The CDR3 has 13 amino acids. CDR1 and CDR2 from the germline V gene are DFQATT and SNEGSKA (reference sequence). V was pared by 3 bases and J by 6 bases, with 7 bases of the junction left unmatched.